This TCR beta chain was captured by sequencing in a study of blood T cell repertoires in COVID-19. Trimming shortened V by 4 bases and J by 3 bases, and 9 bases separated the two germline ends. CDR1 and CDR2 (germline): SNHLY, FYNNEI. The CDR3 runs 13 residues. Authors' methods: Estimates of nucleated cell counts were drawn from the amplification of reference gene primers. Some clones are missing from TCRdb's copy, which holds only in-frame ones; the method was immunoSEQ multiplex PCR. That table supplies the V and J calls and clone size; D and trimming were determined from the DNA. Among around 300,000 clones listed, around 90% were seen once.

The chain links TRBV2 to TRBJ1-1, with unresolved D. The sample was peripheral blood. The TCR sequence derives from a woman aged 45-65 years with COVID-19, enrolled during active disease. The CDR3 DNA follows: TGTGCCAGCAGTGTGGGAGGAGACACTGAAGCTTTCTTT. This codes for CASSVGGDTEAFF. The full variable domain, its missing parts supplied by reference TRBV2 and TRBJ1-1, is EPEVTQTPSHQVTQMGQEVILRCVPISNHLYFYWYRQILGQKVEFLVSFYNNEISEKSEIFDDQFSVERPDGSNFTLKIRSTKLEDSAMYFCASSVGGDTEAFFGQGTRLTVV.